The rows below give T cell receptor beta chains drawn from one sample of a study of CD8+ T cells in alopecia areata. Assay: immunoSEQ multiplex PCR; the TCRdb copy retains only in-frame clones and omits some. There are more than 200,000 clones in the sample; around 43% occur only once, and 2% to 3% lies in the top ten. The sequencing used CD4+ T cells sorted from blood, collected between weeks 36 and 40, from a patient treated with tofacitinib. The receptors were gathered from a human donor with alopecia areata. Each CDR3 is given with its conserved first and last residue. Each record gives: clone size, V gene, D gene, J gene, CDR3 DNA, CDR3 protein. The D gene is left open where the match is weak. The size of a clone is reported for some rows only, either as once, few or many, or as a class for expanded clones.

-,TRBV11-2,TRBD2,TRBJ2-7,TGTGCCAGCAGCCAAGGGACTAGCGGCTACGAGCAGTACTTC,CASSQGTSGYEQYF
-,TRBV7-2,-,TRBJ2-3,TGTGCCAGCAGCTTATTATCCAACACAGATACGCAGTATTTT,CASSLLSNTDTQYF
few,TRBV4-2,-,TRBJ1-2,TGTGCCAGCAGCCAAGAAGCAGGGAATAACTATGGCTACACCTTC,CASSQEAGNNYGYTF
-,TRBV23-1,-,TRBJ2-4,TGCGCCAGCAGTCGTCACGAGAGGGGAGCCAAAAACATTCAGTACTTC,CASSRHERGAKNIQYF
-,TRBV30,TRBD1,TRBJ2-6,TGTGCCTGGAGTGTACAGGGGGCCTCTGGGGCCAACGTCCTGACTTTC,CAWSVQGASGANVLTF
once,TRBV7-3,TRBD2,TRBJ2-1,TGTGCCAGCAGCTTCGGCGGGAGCCCACACAATGAGCAGTTCTTC,CASSFGGSPHNEQFF
-,TRBV7-2,TRBD1,TRBJ1-4,TGTGCCAGCAGCTTACTAGGGGGCGCAACTAATGAAAAACTGTTTTTT,CASSLLGGATNEKLFF
-,TRBV5-1,-,TRBJ2-2,TGCGCCAGCAGCTTGGCCAGTCCGGACACCGGGGAGCTGTTTTTT,CASSLASPDTGELFF
few,TRBV10-3,-,TRBJ2-7,TGTGCCATCAGTGAAGGGCACTCCTACGAGCAGTACTTC,CAISEGHSYEQYF
-,TRBV9,TRBD1,TRBJ2-6,TGTGCCAGCAGCGTTGGGACAGGGGCGAAATCTGGGGCCAACGTCCTGACTTTC,CASSVGTGAKSGANVLTF
few,TRBV6-1,-,TRBJ2-4,TGTGCCAGCAGTGTCACGACACTAGCCAAAAACATTCAGTACTTC,CASSVTTLAKNIQYF
-,TRBV29-1,-,TRBJ1-1,TGCAGCGTGGATCAGGGGCTCACTGAAGCTTTCTTT,CSVDQGLTEAFF
few,TRBV7-8,TRBD1,TRBJ1-1,TGTGCCAGCAGCCCTCACAGGGGGCCGAACACTGAAGCTTTCTTT,CASSPHRGPNTEAFF
-,TRBV4-1,TRBD1,TRBJ1-5,TGCGCCAGCAGCCAAGATTTGGACAGGGTCCCAAATCAGCCCCAGCATTTT,CASSQDLDRVPNQPQHF
few,TRBV6-5,-,TRBJ2-3,TGTGCCAGCAGGTCCTCCCGGGGGAATACGCAGTATTTT,CASRSSRGNTQYF
-,TRBV5-1,-,TRBJ2-5,TGCGCCAGCAGCTTGAATACAGGATGGGAGACCCAGTACTTC,CASSLNTGWETQYF
few,TRBV5-1,-,TRBJ2-1,TGCGCCAGCAGCAAGGAGGCTGGGCAAAGCTCCTACAATGAGCAGTTCTTC,CASSKEAGQSSYNEQFF
-,TRBV29-1,TRBD2,TRBJ2-6,TGCAGCGTAGAAGCGGGATTACACTCTGGGGCCAACGTCCTGACTTTC,CSVEAGLHSGANVLTF
-,TRBV29-1,TRBD2,TRBJ2-1,TGCAGCGTTGACCTAACTAGCGGGGTCACCTATGAGCAGTTCTTC,CSVDLTSGVTYEQFF
-,TRBV7-9,-,TRBJ2-7,TGTGCCAGCAGCCCCAGTCCCTTCTACGAGCAGTACTTC,CASSPSPFYEQYF
few,TRBV10-3,-,TRBJ1-2,TGTGCCATCAGCCAGGCTGGGGCACAGGGAAGCTACACCTTC,CAISQAGAQGSYTF
few,TRBV30,-,TRBJ2-5,TGTGCCTGGAGTGTACGCGGGGCCCAAGAGACCCAGTACTTC,CAWSVRGAQETQYF
few,TRBV5-1,TRBD1,TRBJ2-2,TGCGCCAGCAGCTTAAGGACAGGGGGCACCGGGGAGCTGTTTTTT,CASSLRTGGTGELFF
-,TRBV5-4,-,TRBJ2-3,TGTGCCAGCAGCTTGGTATCCCCCCGGGCGGATACGCAGTATTTT,CASSLVSPRADTQYF
-,TRBV20-1,-,TRBJ2-5,TGCAGTGCTAACAGAGAGGAGACCCAGTACTTC,CSANREETQYF
-,TRBV5-1,-,TRBJ1-2,TGCGCCAGCAGCTTGGACAGGGCGGGTGGCTACACCTTC,CASSLDRAGGYTF
-,TRBV27,-,TRBJ2-3,TGTGCCAGCTGTCGGGGAGACACCACAGATACGCAGTATTTT,CASCRGDTTDTQYF
once,TRBV5-1,TRBD1,TRBJ2-1,TGCGCCAGCAGAGGTGGACAGGGGATGGATAATGAGCAGTTCTTC,CASRGGQGMDNEQFF
-,TRBV25-1,-,TRBJ2-5,TGTGCCAGCACCTCTTGGACGTACCAAGAGACCCAGTACTTC,CASTSWTYQETQYF
few,TRBV29-1,-,TRBJ2-7,TGCAGCGTTGCTACAGGTCGACGGCTCTACGAGCAGTACTTC,CSVATGRRLYEQYF
-,TRBV7-2,-,TRBJ1-1,TGTGCCAGCAGCTTAGAAGACCGACGGAACACTGAAGCTTTCTTT,CASSLEDRRNTEAFF
-,TRBV30,TRBD2,TRBJ2-1,TGTGCCTGGAGGCGGCTAGCGGGAGTGGTTGAGCAGTTCTTC,CAWRRLAGVVEQFF
-,TRBV6-6,-,TRBJ1-2,TGTGCCAGCAGTTACTCGAAAGGGGAAGACGGCTACACCTTC,CASSYSKGEDGYTF
-,TRBV11-2,-,TRBJ1-2,TGTGCCAGCAGCCCACAGGGAGGCTATGGCTACACCTTC,CASSPQGGYGYTF
few,TRBV7-2,-,TRBJ1-1,TGTGCCAGCAGCTTAATCGCCGGGGTGAACACTGAAGCTTTCTTT,CASSLIAGVNTEAFF
few,TRBV30,TRBD1,TRBJ2-7,TGTGCCTGGAGTGAACAGGGGTACTACGAGCAGTACTTC,CAWSEQGYYEQYF
-,TRBV5-4,-,TRBJ1-2,TGTGCCAGCAGCTCGGCGGCACAGCTCTATTATGGCTACACCTTC,CASSSAAQLYYGYTF
-,TRBV7-8,-,TRBJ2-7,TGTGCCAGCAGCCCAGATGCCTTGGGCGAGCAGTACTTC,CASSPDALGEQYF
-,TRBV2,TRBD2,TRBJ2-3,TGTGCCAGCAGTGGGGGACTAGCGGGATTGGGAGATACGCAGTATTTT,CASSGGLAGLGDTQYF
-,TRBV15,-,TRBJ2-7,TGTGCCACCGGCATGCGCGTTAGCGGAGTCTCCTACGAGCAGTACTTC,CATGMRVSGVSYEQYF
-,TRBV25-1,-,TRBJ2-1,TGTGCCAGCAGTGAATCCGTGGGTCCTCCCTACAATGAGCAGTTCTTC,CASSESVGPPYNEQFF
-,TRBV28,-,TRBJ2-5,TGTGCCAGCAGTTTCCTCCCGGGACATCAGGGACAAGAGACCCAGTACTTC,CASSFLPGHQGQETQYF
-,TRBV6-5,TRBD1,TRBJ1-3,TGTGCCAGCAGTTACTCGACAGGGGCTGGAAACACCATATATTTT,CASSYSTGAGNTIYF
few,TRBV23-1,-,TRBJ1-5,TGCGCCAGCAGTCAATGCGGACGCGGTCAGCCCCAGCATTTT,CASSQCGRGQPQHF
-,TRBV7-9,TRBD1,TRBJ2-2,TGTGCCAGCAGCGCAGGACAGGGAATAACGATCCGGGAGCTGTTTTTT,CASSAGQGITIRELFF
-,TRBV11-3,-,TRBJ2-2,TGTGCCAGCAGCTTAAACCTGGCCGGGGAGCTGTTTTTT,CASSLNLAGELFF
-,TRBV5-1,TRBD2,TRBJ2-7,TGCGCCAGCAGCTTGGGGCCGGGAGGGACTAGCTACGAGCAGTACTTC,CASSLGPGGTSYEQYF
-,TRBV7-6,TRBD1,TRBJ1-2,TGTGCCAGCAGCTCCACGGACAGGGGATATGGCTACACCTTC,CASSSTDRGYGYTF
once,TRBV5-1,-,TRBJ1-1,TGCGCCAGCAGCTTGGTCTGGAACACTGAAGCTTTCTTT,CASSLVWNTEAFF
-,TRBV27,-,TRBJ2-5,TGTGCCAGCAGGAACCAAGGGGTGCGGGAGACCCAGTACTTC,CASRNQGVRETQYF
-,TRBV19,TRBD1,TRBJ1-2,TGTGCCAGTAAACGAGGGACAGATACTAACTATGGCTACACCTTC,CASKRGTDTNYGYTF
-,TRBV9,-,TRBJ2-7,TGTGCCAGCAGCGTAGAGTGGGCAGGCGAGCAGTACTTC,CASSVEWAGEQYF
once,TRBV9,-,TRBJ2-7,TGTGCCAGCAGCGTACATGACGACTCCTACGAGCAGTACTTC,CASSVHDDSYEQYF